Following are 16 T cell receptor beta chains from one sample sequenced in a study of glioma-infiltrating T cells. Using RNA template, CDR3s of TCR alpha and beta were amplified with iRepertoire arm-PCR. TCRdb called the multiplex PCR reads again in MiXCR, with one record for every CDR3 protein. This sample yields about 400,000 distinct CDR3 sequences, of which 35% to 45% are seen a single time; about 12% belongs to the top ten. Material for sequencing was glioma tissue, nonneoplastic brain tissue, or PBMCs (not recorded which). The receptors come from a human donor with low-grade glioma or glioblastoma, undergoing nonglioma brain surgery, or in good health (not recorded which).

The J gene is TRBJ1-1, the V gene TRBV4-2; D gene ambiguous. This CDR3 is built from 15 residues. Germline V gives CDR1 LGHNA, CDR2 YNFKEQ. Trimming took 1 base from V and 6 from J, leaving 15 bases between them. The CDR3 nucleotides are TGTGCCAGCAGCCAAGTAGAAAGGAGGGTCTCTGAAGCTTTCTTT. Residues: CASSQVERRVSEAFF.

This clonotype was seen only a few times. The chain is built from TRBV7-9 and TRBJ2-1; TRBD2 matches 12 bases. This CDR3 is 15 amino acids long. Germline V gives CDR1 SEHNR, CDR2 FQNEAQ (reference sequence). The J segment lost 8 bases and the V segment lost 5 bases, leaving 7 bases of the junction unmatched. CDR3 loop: CASSLWTSGKDEQFF. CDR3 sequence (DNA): TGTGCCAGCAGCCTTTGGACTAGCGGGAAGGATGAGCAGTTCTTC. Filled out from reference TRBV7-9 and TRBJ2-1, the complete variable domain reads DTGVSQNPRHKITKRGQNVTFRCDPISEHNRLYWYRQTLGQGPEFLTYFQNEAQLEKSRLLSDRFSAERPKGSFSTLEIQRTEQGDSAMYLCASSLWTSGKDEQFFGPGTRLTVL.

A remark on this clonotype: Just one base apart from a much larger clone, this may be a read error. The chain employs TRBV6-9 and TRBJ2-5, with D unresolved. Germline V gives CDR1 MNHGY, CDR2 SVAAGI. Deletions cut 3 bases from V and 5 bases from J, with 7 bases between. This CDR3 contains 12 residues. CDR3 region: CASSYPEETQYF. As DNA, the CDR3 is TGTGCCAGCAGTTACCCCGAGGAGACCCAGTACTTC.

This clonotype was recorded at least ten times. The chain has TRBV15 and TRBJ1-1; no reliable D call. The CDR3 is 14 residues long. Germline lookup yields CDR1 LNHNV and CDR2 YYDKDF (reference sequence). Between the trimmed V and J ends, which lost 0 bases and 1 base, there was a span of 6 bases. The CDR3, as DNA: TGTGCCACCAGCAGAGATCGATCGAACACTGAAGCTTTCTTT. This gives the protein CATSRDRSNTEAFF.

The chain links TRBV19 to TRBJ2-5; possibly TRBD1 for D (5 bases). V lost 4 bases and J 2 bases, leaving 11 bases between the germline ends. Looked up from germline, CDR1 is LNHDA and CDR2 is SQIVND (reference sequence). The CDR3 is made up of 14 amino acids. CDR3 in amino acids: CASSNRQIQETQYF. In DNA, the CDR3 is TGTGCCAGTAGTAACCGACAGATACAAGAGACCCAGTACTTC.

The CDR3 protein is CSASSGTNEQFF. CDR3 in DNA: TGCAGTGCTAGCTCAGGGACCAATGAGCAGTTCTTC. The V and J genes are TRBV20-1 and TRBJ2-1; D is perhaps TRBD1 or TRBD2 (5 bases each). Germline CDR1 is DFQATT and CDR2 is SNEGSKA (reference sequence). V was shortened by 3 bases and J by 6 bases, with 9 bases between the two germline ends. This CDR3 contains 12 residues.

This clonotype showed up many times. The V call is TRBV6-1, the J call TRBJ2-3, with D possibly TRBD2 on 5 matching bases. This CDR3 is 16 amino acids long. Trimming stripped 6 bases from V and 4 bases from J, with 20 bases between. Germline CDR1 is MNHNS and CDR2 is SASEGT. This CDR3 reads CASRPLASQGADTQYF. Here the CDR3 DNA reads TGTGCCAGCAGACCCTTAGCGTCCCAAGGCGCAGATACGCAGTATTTT.

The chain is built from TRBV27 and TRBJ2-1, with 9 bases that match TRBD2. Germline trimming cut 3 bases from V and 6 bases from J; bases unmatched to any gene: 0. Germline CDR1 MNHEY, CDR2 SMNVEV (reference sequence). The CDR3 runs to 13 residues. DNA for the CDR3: TGTGCCAGCAGTTTTAGCGGGGGCAATGAGCAGTTCTTC. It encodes CASSFSGGNEQFF.

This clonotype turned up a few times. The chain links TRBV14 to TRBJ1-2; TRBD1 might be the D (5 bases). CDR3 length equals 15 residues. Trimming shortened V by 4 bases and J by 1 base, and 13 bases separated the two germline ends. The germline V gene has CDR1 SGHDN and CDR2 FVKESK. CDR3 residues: CASSPRQRVNYGYTF. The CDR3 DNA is TGTGCCAGCAGCCCCCGACAGCGGGTTAACTATGGCTACACCTTC. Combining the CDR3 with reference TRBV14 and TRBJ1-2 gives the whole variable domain EAGVTQFPSHSVIEKGQTVTLRCDPISGHDNLYWYRRVMGKEIKFLLHFVKESKQDESGMPNNRFLAERTGGTYSTLKVQPAELEDSGVYFCASSPRQRVNYGYTFGSGTRLTVV.

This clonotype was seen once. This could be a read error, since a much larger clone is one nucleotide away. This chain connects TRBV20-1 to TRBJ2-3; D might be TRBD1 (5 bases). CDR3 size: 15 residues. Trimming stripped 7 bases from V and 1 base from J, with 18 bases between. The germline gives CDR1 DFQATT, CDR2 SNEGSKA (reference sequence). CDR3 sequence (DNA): TGCAGTGTTAGTGGGGTCGGACAAGGCACAGATACGCAGTATTTT. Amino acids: CSVSGVGQGTDTQYF.

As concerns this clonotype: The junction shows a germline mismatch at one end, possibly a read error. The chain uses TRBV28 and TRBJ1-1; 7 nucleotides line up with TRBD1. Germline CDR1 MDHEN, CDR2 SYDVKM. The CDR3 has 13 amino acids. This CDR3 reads CASSVDRATEGFF. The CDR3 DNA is TGTGCCAGCAGTGTTGACAGGGCCACTGAAGGTTTCTTT.

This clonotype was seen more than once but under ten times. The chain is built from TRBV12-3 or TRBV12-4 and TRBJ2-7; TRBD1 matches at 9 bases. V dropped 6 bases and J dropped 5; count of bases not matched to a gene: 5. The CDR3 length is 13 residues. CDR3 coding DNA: TGTGCCAGCAGCCGGCGACAGGGGGACGAGCAGTACTTC. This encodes CASSRRQGDEQYF.

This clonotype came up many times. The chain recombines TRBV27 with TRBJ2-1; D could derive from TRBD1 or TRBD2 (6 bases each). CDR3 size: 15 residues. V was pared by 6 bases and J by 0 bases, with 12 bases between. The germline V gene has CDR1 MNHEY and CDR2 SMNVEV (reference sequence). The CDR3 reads CASRRGASSYNEQFF. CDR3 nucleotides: TGTGCCAGCAGAAGGGGGGCAAGCTCCTACAATGAGCAGTTCTTC.

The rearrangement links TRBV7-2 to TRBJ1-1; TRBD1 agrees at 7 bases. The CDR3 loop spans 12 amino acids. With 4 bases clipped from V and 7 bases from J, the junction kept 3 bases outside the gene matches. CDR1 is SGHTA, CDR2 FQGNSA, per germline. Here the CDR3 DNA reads TGTGCCAGCAGCTGGGGACAGCTTGAAGCTTTCTTT. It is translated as CASSWGQLEAFF.

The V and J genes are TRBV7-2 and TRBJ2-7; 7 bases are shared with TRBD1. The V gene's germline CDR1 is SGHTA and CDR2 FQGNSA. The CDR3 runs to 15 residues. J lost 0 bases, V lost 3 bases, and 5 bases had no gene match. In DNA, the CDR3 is TGTGCCAGCAGCTTCCGGGACAGTGGCTCCTACGAGCAGTACTTC. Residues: CASSFRDSGSYEQYF.

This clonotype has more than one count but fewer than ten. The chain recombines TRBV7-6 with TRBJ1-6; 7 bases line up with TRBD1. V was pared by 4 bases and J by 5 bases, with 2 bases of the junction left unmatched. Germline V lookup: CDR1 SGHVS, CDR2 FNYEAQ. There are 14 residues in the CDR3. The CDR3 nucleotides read TGTGCCAGCAGCTCCGGGACAGATAATTCACCCCTCCACTTT. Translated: CASSSGTDNSPLHF.